This T cell receptor (beta chain) is drawn from a study of blood T cell repertoires in COVID-19. Study information: Acute and convalescent COVID-19 specimens originated in the United States, Italy and Spain. PBMCs, B-cell-depleted T cells, or T cells provided the cDNA or gDNA that made up the material.

In the study's own analysis: Using reference gene primer amplification, nucleated cell counts were estimated. Profiling relied on immunoSEQ multiplex PCR, and the TCRdb table lists in-frame clones only, not all of them. V, J and clone size are taken as reported in that table, and D and trimming were inferred from the DNA itself. The sample shows more than 200,000 clones, around 88% of them seen only once. The CDR3 is 14 residues long. Germline CDR1 SGHRS, CDR2 YFSETQ. Germline trimming cut 4 bases from V and 8 bases from J; bases unmatched to any gene: 7. V and J are TRBV5-1 and TRBJ1-4; 8 nucleotides match TRBD1. The sequenced sample consisted of peripheral blood. This receptor was taken from a young man with active or convalescent COVID-19. CDR3 protein: CASSPGQVGEKLFF. The CDR3 coding sequence is TGCGCCAGCAGCCCGGGACAGGTGGGGGAAAAACTGTTTTTT.